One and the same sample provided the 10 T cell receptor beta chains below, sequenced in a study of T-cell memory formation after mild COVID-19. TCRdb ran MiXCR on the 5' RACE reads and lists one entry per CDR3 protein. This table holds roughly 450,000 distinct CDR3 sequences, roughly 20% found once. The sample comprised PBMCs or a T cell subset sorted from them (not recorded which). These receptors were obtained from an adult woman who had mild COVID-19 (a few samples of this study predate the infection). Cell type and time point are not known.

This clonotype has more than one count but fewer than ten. In DNA, the CDR3 is TGTGCCAGCAGCCAAGATTCGCGGGAGCTGAACACTGAAGCTTTCTTT. Its translation is CASSQDSRELNTEAFF. The chain carries TRBV14 and TRBJ1-1; D not certain. CDR3 length equals 16 residues. CDR1 is SGHDN and CDR2 is FVKESK in the germline V gene. The V and J ends lost 0 bases and 0 bases respectively, with 11 bases between them. The full variable domain, its missing parts supplied by reference TRBV14 and TRBJ1-1, is EAGVTQFPSHSVIEKGQTVTLRCDPISGHDNLYWYRRVMGKEIKFLLHFVKESKQDESGMPNNRFLAERTGGTYSTLKVQPAELEDSGVYFCASSQDSRELNTEAFFGQGTRLTVV.

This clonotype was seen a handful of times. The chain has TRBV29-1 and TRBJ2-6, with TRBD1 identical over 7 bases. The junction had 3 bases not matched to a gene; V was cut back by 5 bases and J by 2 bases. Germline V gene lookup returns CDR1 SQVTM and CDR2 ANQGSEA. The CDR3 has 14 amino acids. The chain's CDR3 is CSVTGTAGANVLTF. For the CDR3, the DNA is TGCAGCGTTACAGGGACAGCTGGGGCCAACGTCCTGACTTTC.

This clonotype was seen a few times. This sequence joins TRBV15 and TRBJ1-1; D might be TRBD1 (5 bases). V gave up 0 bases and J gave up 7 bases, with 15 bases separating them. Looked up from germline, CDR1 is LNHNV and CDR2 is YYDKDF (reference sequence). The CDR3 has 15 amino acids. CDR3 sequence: CATSRDAGVPGEAFF. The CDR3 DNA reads TGTGCCACCAGCAGAGATGCGGGGGTCCCAGGTGAAGCTTTCTTT.

CDR3 amino acids: CASSLRETNYGYTF. The CDR3 DNA is TGTGCCAGCAGCTTAAGGGAGACAAACTATGGCTACACCTTC. The V gene is TRBV7-8, the J gene TRBJ1-2, with D unclear. V shed 2 bases and J shed 2 bases, with 9 bases lying between them. The germline CDR1 and CDR2 sequences are SGHVS and FQNEAQ. This CDR3 contains 14 residues.

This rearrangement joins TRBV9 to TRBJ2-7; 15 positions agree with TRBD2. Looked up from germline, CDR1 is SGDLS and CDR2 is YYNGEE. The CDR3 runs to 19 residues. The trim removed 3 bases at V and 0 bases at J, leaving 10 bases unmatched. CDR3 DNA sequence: TGTGCCAGCAGCGCCCCGGGACTAGCGGGAGGAACGAGCTCCTACGAGCAGTACTTC. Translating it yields CASSAPGLAGGTSSYEQYF.

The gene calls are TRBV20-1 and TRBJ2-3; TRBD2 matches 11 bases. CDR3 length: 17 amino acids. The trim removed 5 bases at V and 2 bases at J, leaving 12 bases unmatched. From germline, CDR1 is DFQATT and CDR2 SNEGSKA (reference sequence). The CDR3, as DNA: TGCAGTGCTCGCCGGCCCCGACTAGCGGGGTTCACAGATACGCAGTATTTT. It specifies CSARRPRLAGFTDTQYF.

The CDR3 spells CASSNLGGEANYGYTF. CDR3 coding DNA: TGTGCCAGCAGCAACCTCGGGGGGGAAGCTAACTATGGCTACACCTTC. This chain connects TRBV6-2 or TRBV6-3 to TRBJ1-2; the D gene is possibly TRBD1 (5 bases). There are 16 residues in the CDR3. V was trimmed by 6 bases and J by 0 bases, leaving 17 bases between them. Germline CDR1 is MNHEY and CDR2 is SVGEGT.

The CDR3 DNA reads as TGTGCCAGCAGTTTTGGGGGTCCCCACAATGAGCAGTTCTTC. This sequence encodes CASSFGGPHNEQFF. This chain joins TRBV12-3 or TRBV12-4 and TRBJ2-1, with D perhaps TRBD1 or TRBD2 (5 bases each). The CDR3 totals 14 residues. Trimming removed 3 bases at V and 5 bases at J, with 11 bases between.

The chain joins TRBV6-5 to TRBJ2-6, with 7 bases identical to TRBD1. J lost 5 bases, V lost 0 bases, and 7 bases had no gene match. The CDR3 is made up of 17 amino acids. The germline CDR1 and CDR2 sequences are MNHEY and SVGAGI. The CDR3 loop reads CASSYSGQPSRANVLTF. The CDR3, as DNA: TGTGCCAGCAGTTACTCGGGACAGCCTTCTAGGGCCAACGTCCTGACTTTC.

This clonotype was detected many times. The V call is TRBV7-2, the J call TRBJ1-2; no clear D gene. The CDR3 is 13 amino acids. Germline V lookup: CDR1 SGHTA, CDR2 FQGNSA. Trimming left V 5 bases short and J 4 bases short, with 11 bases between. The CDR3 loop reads CASSPTASYGYTF. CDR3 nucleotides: TGTGCCAGCAGCCCCACGGCCAGCTATGGCTACACCTTC.